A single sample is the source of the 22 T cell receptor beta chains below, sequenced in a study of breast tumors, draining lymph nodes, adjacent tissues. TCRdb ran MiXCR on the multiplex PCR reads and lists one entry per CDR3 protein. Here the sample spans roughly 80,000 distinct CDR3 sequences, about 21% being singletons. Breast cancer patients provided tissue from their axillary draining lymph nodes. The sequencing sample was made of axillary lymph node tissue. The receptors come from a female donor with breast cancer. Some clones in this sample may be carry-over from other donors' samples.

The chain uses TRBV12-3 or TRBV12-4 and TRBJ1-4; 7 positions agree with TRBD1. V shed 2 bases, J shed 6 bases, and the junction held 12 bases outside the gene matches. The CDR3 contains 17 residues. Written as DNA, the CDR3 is TGTGCCAGCAGTTTAACAGGACAGGTAGACGTCGATGAAAAACTGTTTTTT. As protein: CASSLTGQVDVDEKLFF.

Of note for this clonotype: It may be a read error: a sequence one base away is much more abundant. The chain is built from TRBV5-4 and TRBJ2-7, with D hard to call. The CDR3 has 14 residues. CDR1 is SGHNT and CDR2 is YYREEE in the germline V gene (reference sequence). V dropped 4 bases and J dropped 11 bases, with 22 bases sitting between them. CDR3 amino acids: CASSNRRASLREYF. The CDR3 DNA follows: TGTGCCAGCAGCAACCGTAGGGCGTCGCTTAGGGAGTACTTC.

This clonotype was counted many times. The CDR3 protein is CASSQDSSGTYNEQFF. DNA for the CDR3: TGCGCCAGCAGCCAAGATTCTAGCGGTACCTACAATGAGCAGTTCTTC. The chain links TRBV4-1 to TRBJ2-1; 7 nucleotides match TRBD2. The J segment lost 2 bases and the V segment lost 0 bases, leaving 4 bases of the junction unmatched. Germline CDR1 reads MGHRA; CDR2 reads YSYEKL. This CDR3 contains 16 residues.

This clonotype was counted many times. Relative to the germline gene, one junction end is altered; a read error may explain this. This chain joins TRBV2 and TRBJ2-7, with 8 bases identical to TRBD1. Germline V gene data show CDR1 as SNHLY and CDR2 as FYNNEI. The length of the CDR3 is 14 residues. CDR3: CARSGTGGSYEQYF. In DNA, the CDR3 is TGTGCCAGGAGTGGAACAGGGGGCTCCTACGAGCAGTACTTC.

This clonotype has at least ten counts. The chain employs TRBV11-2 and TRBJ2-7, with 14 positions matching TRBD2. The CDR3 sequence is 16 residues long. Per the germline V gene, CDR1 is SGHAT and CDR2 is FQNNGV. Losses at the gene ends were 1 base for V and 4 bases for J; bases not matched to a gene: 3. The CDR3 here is CASSLVGTSGSYEQYF. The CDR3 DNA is TGTGCCAGCAGCTTAGTGGGGACTAGCGGGAGTTACGAGCAGTACTTC.

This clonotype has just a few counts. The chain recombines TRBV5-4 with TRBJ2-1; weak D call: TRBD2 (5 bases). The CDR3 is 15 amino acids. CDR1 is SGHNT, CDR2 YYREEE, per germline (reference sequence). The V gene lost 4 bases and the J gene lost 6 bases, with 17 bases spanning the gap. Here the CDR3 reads CASSLEDSSSNEQFF. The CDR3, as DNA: TGTGCCAGCAGCCTCGAGGACTCCTCGAGCAATGAGCAGTTCTTC.

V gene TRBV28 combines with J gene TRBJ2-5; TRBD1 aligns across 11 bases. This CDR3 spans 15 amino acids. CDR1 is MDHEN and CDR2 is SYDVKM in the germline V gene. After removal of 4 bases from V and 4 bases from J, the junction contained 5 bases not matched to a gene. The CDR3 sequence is CASSSPDRGRETQYF. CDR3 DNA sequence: TGTGCCAGCAGTTCCCCGGACAGGGGGCGAGAGACCCAGTACTTC. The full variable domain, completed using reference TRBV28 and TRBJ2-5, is DVKVTQSSRYLVKRTGEKVFLECVQDMDHENMFWYRQDPGLGLRLIYFSYDVKMKEKGDIPEGYSVSREKKERFSLILESASTNQTSMYLCASSSPDRGRETQYFGPGTRLLVL.

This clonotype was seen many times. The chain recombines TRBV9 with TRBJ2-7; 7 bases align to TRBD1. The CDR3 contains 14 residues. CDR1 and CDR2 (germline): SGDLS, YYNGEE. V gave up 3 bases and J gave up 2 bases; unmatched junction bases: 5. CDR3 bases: TGTGCCAGCAGCGCTACAGGGGTAGCCTACGAGCAGTACTTC. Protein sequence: CASSATGVAYEQYF.

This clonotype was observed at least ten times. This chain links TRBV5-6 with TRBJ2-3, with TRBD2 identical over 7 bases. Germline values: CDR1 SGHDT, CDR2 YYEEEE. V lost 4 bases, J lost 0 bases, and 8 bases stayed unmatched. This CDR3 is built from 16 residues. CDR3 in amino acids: CASSVKLLASTDTQYF. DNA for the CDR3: TGTGCCAGCAGCGTAAAATTACTAGCGAGCACAGATACGCAGTATTTT.

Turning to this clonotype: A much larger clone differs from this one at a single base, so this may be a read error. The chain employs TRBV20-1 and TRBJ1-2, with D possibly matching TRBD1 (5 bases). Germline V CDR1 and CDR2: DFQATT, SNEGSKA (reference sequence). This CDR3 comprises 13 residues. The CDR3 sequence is CSARDHGAYGYAF. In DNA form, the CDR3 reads TGCAGTGCTAGAGATCACGGGGCCTATGGCTACGCCTTC.

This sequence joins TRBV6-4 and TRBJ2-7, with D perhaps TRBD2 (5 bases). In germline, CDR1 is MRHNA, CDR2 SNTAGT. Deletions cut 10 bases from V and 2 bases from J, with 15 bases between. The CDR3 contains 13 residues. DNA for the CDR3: TGTGCCACCAAAAACTGGCGGGCCTACGAGCAGTACTTC. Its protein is CATKNWRAYEQYF.

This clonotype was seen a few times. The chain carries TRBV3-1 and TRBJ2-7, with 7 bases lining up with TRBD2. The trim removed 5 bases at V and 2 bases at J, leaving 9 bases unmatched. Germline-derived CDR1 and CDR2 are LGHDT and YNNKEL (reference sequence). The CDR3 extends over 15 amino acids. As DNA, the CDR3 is TGTGCCAGCAGCTCGATTTTAGCGGGTCCCTACGAGCAGTACTTC. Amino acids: CASSSILAGPYEQYF.

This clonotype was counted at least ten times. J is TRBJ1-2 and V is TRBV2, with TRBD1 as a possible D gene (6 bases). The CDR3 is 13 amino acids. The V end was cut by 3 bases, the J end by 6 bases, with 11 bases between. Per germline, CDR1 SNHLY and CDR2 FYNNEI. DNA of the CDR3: TGTGCCAGCAGTGACCCAGGGGAGAATGGCTACACCTTC. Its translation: CASSDPGENGYTF.

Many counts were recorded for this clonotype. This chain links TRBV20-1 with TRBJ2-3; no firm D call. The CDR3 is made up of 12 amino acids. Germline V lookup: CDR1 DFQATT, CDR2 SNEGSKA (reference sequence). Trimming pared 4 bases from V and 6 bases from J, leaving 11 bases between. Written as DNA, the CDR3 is TGCAGTGCTAACTTTGATAGGGATACGCAGTATTTT. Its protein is CSANFDRDTQYF.

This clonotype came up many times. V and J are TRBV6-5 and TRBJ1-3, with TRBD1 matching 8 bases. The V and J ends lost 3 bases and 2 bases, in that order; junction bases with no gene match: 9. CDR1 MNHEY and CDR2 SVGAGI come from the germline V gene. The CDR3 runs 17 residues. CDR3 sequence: CASSYSGPTGAGNTIYF. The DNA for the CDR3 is TGTGCCAGCAGTTATTCGGGACCGACAGGGGCTGGAAACACCATATATTTT.

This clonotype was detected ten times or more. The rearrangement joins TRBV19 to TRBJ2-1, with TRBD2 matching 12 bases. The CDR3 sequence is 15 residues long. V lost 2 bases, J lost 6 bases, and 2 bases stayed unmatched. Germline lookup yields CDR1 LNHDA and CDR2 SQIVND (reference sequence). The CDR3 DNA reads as TGTGCCAGTAGTATACTAGCGGGAGGGAGCAATGAGCAGTTCTTC. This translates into CASSILAGGSNEQFF.

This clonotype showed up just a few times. CDR3 bases: TGTGCCAGCAGCTTGGGTTCTGGATCCTACGAGCAGTACTTC. This gives the protein CASSLGSGSYEQYF. The chain combines TRBV5-5 with TRBJ2-7; no firm D call. The CDR3 spans 14 residues. V lost 0 bases and J 1 base, leaving 8 bases between the germline ends. Germline CDR1 is SGHKS and CDR2 is YYEKEE (reference sequence).

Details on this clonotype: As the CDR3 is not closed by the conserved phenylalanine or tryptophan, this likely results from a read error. The CDR3 loop reads CASSGTGGGETQYL. Here the CDR3 DNA reads TGTGCCAGCAGCGGGACAGGTGGCGGAGAGACCCAGTACCTC. The chain recombines TRBV6-2 or TRBV6-3 with TRBJ2-5; 8 bases line up with TRBD1. Germline V CDR1 and CDR2: MNHEY, SVGEGT. The CDR3 loop spans 14 amino acids. With 6 bases clipped from V and 4 bases from J, the junction kept 7 bases outside the gene matches.

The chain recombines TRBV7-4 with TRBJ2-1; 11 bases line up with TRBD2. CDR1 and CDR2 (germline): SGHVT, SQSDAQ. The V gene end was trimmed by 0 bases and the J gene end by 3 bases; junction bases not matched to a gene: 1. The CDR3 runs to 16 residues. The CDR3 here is CASSLAGTSGYNEQFF. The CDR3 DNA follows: TGTGCCAGCAGCTTAGCCGGGACTAGCGGCTACAATGAGCAGTTCTTC.

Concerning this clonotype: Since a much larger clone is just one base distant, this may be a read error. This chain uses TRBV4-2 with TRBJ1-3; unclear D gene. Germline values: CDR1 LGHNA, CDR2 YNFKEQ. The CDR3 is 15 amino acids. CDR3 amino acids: CASSQVKGGGNAIYF. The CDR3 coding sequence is TGTGCCAGCAGCCAAGTTAAGGGAGGTGGAAACGCCATATATTTT.

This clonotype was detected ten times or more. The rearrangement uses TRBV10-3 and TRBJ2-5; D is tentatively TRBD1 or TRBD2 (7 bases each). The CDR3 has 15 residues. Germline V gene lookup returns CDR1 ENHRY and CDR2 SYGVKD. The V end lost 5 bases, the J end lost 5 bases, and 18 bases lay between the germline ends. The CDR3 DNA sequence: TGTGCCATCAGTCTTAACGGCCAGGGGGGGGAGACCCAGTACTTC. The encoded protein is CAISLNGQGGETQYF.

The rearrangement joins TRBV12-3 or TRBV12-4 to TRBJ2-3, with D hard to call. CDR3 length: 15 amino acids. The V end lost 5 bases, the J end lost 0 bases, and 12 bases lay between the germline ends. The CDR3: CASSPGPLSTDTQYF. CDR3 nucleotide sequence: TGTGCCAGCAGTCCTGGACCTCTTAGCACAGATACGCAGTATTTT.